The 11 T cell receptor beta chains below come from one sample, sequenced in a study of T cells after posttransplantation cyclophosphamide. Generated by immunoSEQ multiplex PCR, the TCRdb table keeps only in-frame clones and is missing some. The table shows 20,000 to 25,000 clones, with approximately 97% occurring only once. Cells defined as naive were viable CD3+CD4+ or CD3+CD8+ and CCR7+CD45RA+CD45RO-CD95-CD27+CD28+. Sequencing input: naive CD4+ T cells sorted from PBMCs. Receptor source: a man between 50 and 59 years old in good health, CMV-negative, and a related stem cell transplant donor.

The rearrangement joins TRBV9 to TRBJ1-1, with D perhaps TRBD1 (5 bases). This CDR3 has 14 residues. V lost 3 bases and J lost 0, with 9 bases in between. Per germline, CDR1 SGDLS and CDR2 YYNGEE. The CDR3 loop is CASSGGTMNTEAFF. The DNA for the CDR3 is TGTGCCAGCAGCGGCGGGACGATGAACACTGAAGCTTTCTTT.

The chain couples TRBV7-8 to TRBJ1-4; D unclear. Germline-derived CDR1 and CDR2 are SGHVS and FQNEAQ. Trimming cost V 0 bases and J 5 bases, with 10 bases left between them. This CDR3 has 15 amino acids. CDR3 sequence: CASSLAWSGNEKLFF. The CDR3 DNA follows: TGTGCCAGCAGCTTAGCATGGTCCGGGAATGAAAAACTGTTTTTT.

CDR3 amino acids: CASSPRTGRYGYTF. The CDR3 region has the DNA TGTGCCAGCTCACCCCGGACAGGGAGATATGGCTACACCTTC. The chain links TRBV18 to TRBJ1-2; TRBD1 agrees at 8 bases. The CDR3 has 14 residues. Losses at the gene ends were 3 bases for V and 5 bases for J; bases not matched to a gene: 5. Germline-derived CDR1 and CDR2 are KGHSH and LQKENI.

J is TRBJ2-1 and V is TRBV7-3, with D hard to call. The CDR3 loop spans 13 amino acids. Germline CDR1 and CDR2: SGHTA and FQGTGA. Trimming cost V 5 bases and J 4 bases, with 9 bases left between them. DNA of the CDR3: TGTGCCAGCAGCCTATCTCTATACAATGAGCAGTTCTTC. Its protein is CASSLSLYNEQFF.

The chain recombines TRBV6-5 with TRBJ2-1, with 8 positions matching TRBD1. V was pared by 5 bases and J by 10 bases, with 7 bases of the junction left unmatched. Germline V CDR1 and CDR2: MNHEY, SVGAGI. CDR3 length equals 13 residues. For the CDR3, the DNA is TGTGCCAGCAGTCCGGTTCGGGACAGGGAGCAGTTCTTC. It is translated as CASSPVRDREQFF.

The CDR3 loop reads CASKGGTGEETQYF. The CDR3 coding sequence is TGTGCCAGCAAGGGGGGGACAGGGGAAGAGACCCAGTACTTC. V is TRBV6-1 and J is TRBJ2-5; 10 bases match TRBD1. The CDR3 consists of 14 residues. The V gene end was trimmed by 7 bases and the J gene end by 3 bases; junction bases not matched to a gene: 5. Per germline, CDR1 MNHNS and CDR2 SASEGT.

The rearrangement links TRBV6-6 to TRBJ2-4; no clear D. Germline lookup yields CDR1 MNHNY and CDR2 SVGAGI (reference sequence). This CDR3 contains 11 residues. Trimming stripped 5 bases from V and 7 bases from J, with 6 bases between. The CDR3 protein is CASSTGNIQYF. DNA for the CDR3: TGTGCCAGCAGTACCGGGAACATTCAGTACTTC.

This chain joins TRBV11-2 and TRBJ1-3; 7 bases are a match to TRBD1. V was pared by 2 bases and J by 1 base, with 2 bases of the junction left unmatched. Germline V gene data show CDR1 as SGHAT and CDR2 as FQNNGV. There are 15 residues in the CDR3. The CDR3 sequence is CASSLLRGSGNTIYF. The DNA of the CDR3 is TGTGCCAGCAGCTTACTCAGGGGGTCTGGAAACACCATATATTTT. The variable domain in full, with the rest retrieved from reference TRBV11-2 and TRBJ1-3, is EAGVAQSPRYKIIEKRQSVAFWCNPISGHATLYWYQQILGQGPKLLIQFQNNGVVDDSQLPKDRFSAERLKGVDSTLKIQPAKLEDSAVYLCASSLLRGSGNTIYFGEGSWLTVV.

The chain is built from TRBV11-3 and TRBJ2-2, with D possibly matching TRBD1 (6 bases). The germline V and J ends were trimmed by 5 bases and 1 base, with 17 bases remaining between them. This CDR3 is built from 17 residues. CDR1 is SGHNT and CDR2 is YENEEA in the germline V gene. For the CDR3, the DNA is TGTGCCAGCAGCGCCAACGGTTGGGGGCAGAACACCGGGGAGCTGTTTTTT. It is translated as CASSANGWGQNTGELFF. Drawing the rest from reference TRBV11-3 and TRBJ2-2, the complete variable domain is EAGVVQSPRYKIIEKKQPVAFWCNPISGHNTLYWYLQNLGQGPELLIRYENEEAVDDSQLPKDRFSAERLKGVDSTLKIQPAELGDSAVYLCASSANGWGQNTGELFFGEGSRLTVL.

The chain joins TRBV5-6 to TRBJ2-7; 7 nucleotides agree with TRBD1. After removal of 3 bases from V and 2 bases from J, the junction contained 8 bases not matched to a gene. The CDR3 sequence is 15 residues long. Germline V gives CDR1 SGHDT, CDR2 YYEEEE. The CDR3 loop is CASSSLTGATYEQYF. CDR3 sequence (DNA): TGTGCCAGCAGCTCCCTTACAGGGGCGACCTACGAGCAGTACTTC.

This chain connects TRBV19 to TRBJ2-3; D may be TRBD1 (6 bases). The CDR3 extends over 15 amino acids. V lost 3 bases, J lost 2 bases, and 12 bases lay in between. The V gene's germline CDR1 is LNHDA and CDR2 SQIVND (reference sequence). In nucleotides, the CDR3 is TGTGCCAGTAGTATGGTACAGGGCTTCACAGATACGCAGTATTTT. This gives the protein CASSMVQGFTDTQYF. Full variable domain (missing parts from reference TRBV19 and TRBJ2-3): DGGITQSPKYLFRKEGQNVTLSCEQNLNHDAMYWYRQDPGQGLRLIYYSQIVNDFQKGDIAEGYSVSREKKESFPLTVTSAQKNPTAFYLCASSMVQGFTDTQYFGPGTRLTVL.